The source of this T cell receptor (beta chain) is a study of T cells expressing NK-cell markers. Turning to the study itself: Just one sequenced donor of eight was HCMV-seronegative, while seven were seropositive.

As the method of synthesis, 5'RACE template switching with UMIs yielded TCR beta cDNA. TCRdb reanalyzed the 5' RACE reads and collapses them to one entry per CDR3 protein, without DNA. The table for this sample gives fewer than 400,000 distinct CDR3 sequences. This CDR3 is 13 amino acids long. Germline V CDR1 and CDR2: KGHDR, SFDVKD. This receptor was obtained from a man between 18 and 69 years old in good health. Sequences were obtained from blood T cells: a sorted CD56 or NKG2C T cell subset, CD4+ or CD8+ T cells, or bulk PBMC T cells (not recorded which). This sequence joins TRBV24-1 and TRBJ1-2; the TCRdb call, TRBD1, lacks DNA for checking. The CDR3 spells CATSDRGAAGYTF.